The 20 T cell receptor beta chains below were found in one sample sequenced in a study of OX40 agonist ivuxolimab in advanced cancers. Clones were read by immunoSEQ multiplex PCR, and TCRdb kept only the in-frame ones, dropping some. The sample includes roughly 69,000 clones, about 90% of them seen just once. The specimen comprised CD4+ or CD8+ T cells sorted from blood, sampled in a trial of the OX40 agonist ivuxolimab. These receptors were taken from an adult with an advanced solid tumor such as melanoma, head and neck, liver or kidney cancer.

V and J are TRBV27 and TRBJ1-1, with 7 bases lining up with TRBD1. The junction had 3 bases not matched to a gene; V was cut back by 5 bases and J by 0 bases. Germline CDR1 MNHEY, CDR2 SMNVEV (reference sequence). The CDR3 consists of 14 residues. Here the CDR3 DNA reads TGTGCCAGCAGTCCGGGACAGATGAACACTGAAGCTTTCTTT. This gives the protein CASSPGQMNTEAFF.

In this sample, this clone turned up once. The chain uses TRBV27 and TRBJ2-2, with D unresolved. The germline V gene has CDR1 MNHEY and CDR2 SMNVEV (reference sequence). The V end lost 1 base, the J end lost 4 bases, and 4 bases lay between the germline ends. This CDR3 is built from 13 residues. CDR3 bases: TGTGCCAGCAGTTTATATTCCACCGGGGAGCTGTTTTTT. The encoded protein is CASSLYSTGELFF.

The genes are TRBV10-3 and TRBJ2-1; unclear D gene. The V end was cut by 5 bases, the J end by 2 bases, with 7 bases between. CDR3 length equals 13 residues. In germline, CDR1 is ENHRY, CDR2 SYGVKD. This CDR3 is CAISSPTYNEQFF. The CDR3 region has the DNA TGTGCCATCAGTTCCCCAACCTACAATGAGCAGTTCTTC.

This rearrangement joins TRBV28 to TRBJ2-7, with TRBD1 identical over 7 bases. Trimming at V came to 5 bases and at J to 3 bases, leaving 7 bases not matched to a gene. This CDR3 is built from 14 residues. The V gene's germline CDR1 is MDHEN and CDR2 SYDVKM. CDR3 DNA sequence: TGTGCCAGCAGTGAATATGGGACAGTCTACGAGCAGTACTTC. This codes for CASSEYGTVYEQYF.

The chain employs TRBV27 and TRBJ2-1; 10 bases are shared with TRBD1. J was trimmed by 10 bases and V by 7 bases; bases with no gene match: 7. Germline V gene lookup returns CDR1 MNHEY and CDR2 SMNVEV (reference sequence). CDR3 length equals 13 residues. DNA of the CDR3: TGTGCCAGCAAGACAGGGGGCTTCGGAGAGCAGTTCTTC. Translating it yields CASKTGGFGEQFF.

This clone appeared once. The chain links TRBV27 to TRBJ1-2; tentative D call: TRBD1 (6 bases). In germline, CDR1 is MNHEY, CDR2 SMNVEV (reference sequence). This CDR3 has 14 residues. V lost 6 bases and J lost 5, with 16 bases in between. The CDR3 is CASSPQGSRYGYTF. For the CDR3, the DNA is TGTGCCAGCAGCCCCCAGGGGAGTCGTTATGGCTACACCTTC.

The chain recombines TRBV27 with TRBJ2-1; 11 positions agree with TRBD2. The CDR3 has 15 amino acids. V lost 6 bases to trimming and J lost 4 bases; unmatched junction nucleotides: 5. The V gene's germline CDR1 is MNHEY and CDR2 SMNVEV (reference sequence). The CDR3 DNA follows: TGTGCCAGCAGCGTGGGACTAGCGGTTTACAATGAGCAGTTCTTC. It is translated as CASSVGLAVYNEQFF.

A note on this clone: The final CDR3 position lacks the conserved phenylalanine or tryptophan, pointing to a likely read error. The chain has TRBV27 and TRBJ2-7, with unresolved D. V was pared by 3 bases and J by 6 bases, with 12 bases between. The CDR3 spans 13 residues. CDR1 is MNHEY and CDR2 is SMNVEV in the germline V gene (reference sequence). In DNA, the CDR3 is TGTGCCAGCAGTTTTAACGTTCCGGGCGAGCAGTACCTC. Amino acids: CASSFNVPGEQYL.

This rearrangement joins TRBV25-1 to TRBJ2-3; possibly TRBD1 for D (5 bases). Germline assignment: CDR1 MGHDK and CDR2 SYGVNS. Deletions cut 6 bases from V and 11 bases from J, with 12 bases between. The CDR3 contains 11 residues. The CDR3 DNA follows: TGTGCCAGCAGCCTGGGGCCCCTGCAGTATTTT. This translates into CASSLGPLQYF.

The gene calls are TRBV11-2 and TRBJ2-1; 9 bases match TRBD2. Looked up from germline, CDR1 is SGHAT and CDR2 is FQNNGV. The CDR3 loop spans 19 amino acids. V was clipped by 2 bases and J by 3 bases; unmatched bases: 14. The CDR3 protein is CASSLSLREGRGLYNEQFF. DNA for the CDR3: TGTGCCAGCAGCTTAAGCTTGCGGGAGGGCCGGGGGCTCTACAATGAGCAGTTCTTC. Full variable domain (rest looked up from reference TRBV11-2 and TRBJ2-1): EAGVAQSPRYKIIEKRQSVAFWCNPISGHATLYWYQQILGQGPKLLIQFQNNGVVDDSQLPKDRFSAERLKGVDSTLKIQPAKLEDSAVYLCASSLSLREGRGLYNEQFFGPGTRLTVL.

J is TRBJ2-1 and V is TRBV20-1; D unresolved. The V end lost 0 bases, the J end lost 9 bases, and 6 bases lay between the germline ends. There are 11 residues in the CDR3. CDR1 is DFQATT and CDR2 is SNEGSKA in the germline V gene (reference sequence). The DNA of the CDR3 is TGCAGTGCTAGAGATTGGAGTGAGCAGTTCTTC. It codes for CSARDWSEQFF.

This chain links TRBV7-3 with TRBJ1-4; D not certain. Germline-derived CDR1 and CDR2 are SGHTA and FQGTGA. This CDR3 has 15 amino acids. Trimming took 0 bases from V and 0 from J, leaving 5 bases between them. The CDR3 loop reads CASSLTAATNEKLFF. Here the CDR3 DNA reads TGTGCCAGCAGCTTAACCGCAGCAACTAATGAAAAACTGTTTTTT.

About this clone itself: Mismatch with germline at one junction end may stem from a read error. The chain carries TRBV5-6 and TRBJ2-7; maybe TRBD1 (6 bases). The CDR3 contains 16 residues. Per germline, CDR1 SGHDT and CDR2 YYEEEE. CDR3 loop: CASSLDQGPPLDEQYF. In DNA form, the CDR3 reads TGTGCCAGCAGTTTGGACCAGGGGCCCCCGTTGGACGAGCAGTACTTC.

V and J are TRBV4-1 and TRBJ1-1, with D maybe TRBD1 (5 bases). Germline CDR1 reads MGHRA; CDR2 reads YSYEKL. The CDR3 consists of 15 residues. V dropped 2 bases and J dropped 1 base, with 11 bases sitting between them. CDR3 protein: CASSQTTATNTEAFF. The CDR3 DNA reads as TGCGCCAGCAGCCAAACGACAGCTACGAACACTGAAGCTTTCTTT.

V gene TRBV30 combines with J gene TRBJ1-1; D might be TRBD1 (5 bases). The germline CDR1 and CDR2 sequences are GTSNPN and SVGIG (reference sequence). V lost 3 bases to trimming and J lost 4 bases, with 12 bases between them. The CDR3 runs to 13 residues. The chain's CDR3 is CAWSDYGGTEAFF. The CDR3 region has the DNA TGTGCCTGGAGCGATTACGGGGGCACTGAAGCTTTCTTT.

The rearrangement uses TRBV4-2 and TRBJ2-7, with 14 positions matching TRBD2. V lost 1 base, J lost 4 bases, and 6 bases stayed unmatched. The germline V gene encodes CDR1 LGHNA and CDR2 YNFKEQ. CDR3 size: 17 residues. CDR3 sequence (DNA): TGTGCCAGCAGCCAAGCGACCGGGACTAGCGGGAGATACGAGCAGTACTTC. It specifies CASSQATGTSGRYEQYF.

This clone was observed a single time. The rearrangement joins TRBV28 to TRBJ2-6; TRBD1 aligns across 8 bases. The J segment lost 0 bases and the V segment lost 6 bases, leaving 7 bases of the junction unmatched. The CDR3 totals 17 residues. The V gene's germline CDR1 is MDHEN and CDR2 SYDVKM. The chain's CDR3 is CASRTRDRSSGANVLTF. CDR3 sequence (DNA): TGTGCCAGCAGAACACGGGACAGGAGCTCTGGGGCCAACGTCCTGACTTTC.

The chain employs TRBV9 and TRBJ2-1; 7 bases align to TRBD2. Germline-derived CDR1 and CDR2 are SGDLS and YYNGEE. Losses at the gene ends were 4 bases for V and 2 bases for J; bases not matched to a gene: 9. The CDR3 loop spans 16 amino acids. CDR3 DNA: TGTGCCAGCAGCCTCCCCCGCGGGAGCCCCTACAATGAGCAGTTCTTC. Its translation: CASSLPRGSPYNEQFF. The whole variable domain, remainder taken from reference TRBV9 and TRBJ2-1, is DSGVTQTPKHLITATGQRVTLRCSPRSGDLSVYWYQQSLDQGLQFLIQYYNGEERAKGNILERFSAQQFPDLHSELNLSSLELGDSALYFCASSLPRGSPYNEQFFGPGTRLTVL.

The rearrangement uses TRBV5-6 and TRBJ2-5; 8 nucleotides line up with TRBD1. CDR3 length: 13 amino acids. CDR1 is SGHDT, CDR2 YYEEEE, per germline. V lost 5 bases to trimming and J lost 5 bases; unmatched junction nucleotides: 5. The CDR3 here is CASSSGGFETQYF. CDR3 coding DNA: TGTGCCAGCAGTTCAGGGGGCTTTGAGACCCAGTACTTC.

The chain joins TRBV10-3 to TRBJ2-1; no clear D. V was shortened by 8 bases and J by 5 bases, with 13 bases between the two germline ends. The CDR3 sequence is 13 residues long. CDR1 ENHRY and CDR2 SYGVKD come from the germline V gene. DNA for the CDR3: TGTGCCATCTTGTCCGCAAAAAACAATGAGCAGTTCTTC. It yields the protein CAILSAKNNEQFF.